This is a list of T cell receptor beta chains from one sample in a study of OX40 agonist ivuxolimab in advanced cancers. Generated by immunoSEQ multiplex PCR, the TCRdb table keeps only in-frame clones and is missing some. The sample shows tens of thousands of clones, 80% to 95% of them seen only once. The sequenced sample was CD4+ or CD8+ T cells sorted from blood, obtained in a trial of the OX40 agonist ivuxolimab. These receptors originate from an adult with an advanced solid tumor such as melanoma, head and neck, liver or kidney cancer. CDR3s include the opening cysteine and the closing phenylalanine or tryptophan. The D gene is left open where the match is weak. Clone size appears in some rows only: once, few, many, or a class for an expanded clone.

CDR3nt: TGCGCCAGCAGAGCTTCTTCTAGCTACGAGCAGTACTTC
CDR3aa: CASRASSSYEQYF
j_gene: TRBJ2-7
v_gene: TRBV10-2
d_gene: NA
abundance: NA

CDR3nt: TGTGCCAGCAGTCAGGGACAGGGCTATGGCTACACCTTC
CDR3aa: CASSQGQGYGYTF
j_gene: TRBJ1-2
v_gene: TRBV6-1
d_gene: TRBD1
abundance: NA

CDR3nt: TGTGCCAGCAGTTTACGTGGGAGGGCGCACACCGGGGAGCTGTTTTTT
CDR3aa: CASSLRGRAHTGELFF
j_gene: TRBJ2-2
v_gene: TRBV27
d_gene: TRBD2
abundance: NA

CDR3nt: TGTGCCAGCTCACCAGTGGGGGGCGGCAATCAGCCCCAGCATTTT
CDR3aa: CASSPVGGGNQPQHF
j_gene: TRBJ1-5
v_gene: TRBV18
d_gene: NA
abundance: NA

CDR3nt: TGTGCCAGCAGCCGGACTGTCGAGCAGTACTTC
CDR3aa: CASSRTVEQYF
j_gene: TRBJ2-7
v_gene: TRBV11-3
d_gene: NA
abundance: NA

CDR3nt: TGTGCCAGCAGCCTAACCTCTCAGAACACTGAAGCTTTCTTT
CDR3aa: CASSLTSQNTEAFF
j_gene: TRBJ1-1
v_gene: TRBV9
d_gene: NA
abundance: NA

CDR3nt: TGTGCCAGCAGCGAGTACAGGGACCTCTACGAGCAGTACTTC
CDR3aa: CASSEYRDLYEQYF
j_gene: TRBJ2-7
v_gene: TRBV7-6
d_gene: NA
abundance: NA

CDR3nt: TGTGCCAGCAGCTCATTCGTGGCGGGAACCTACGAGCAGTACTTC
CDR3aa: CASSSFVAGTYEQYF
j_gene: TRBJ2-7
v_gene: TRBV5-6
d_gene: NA
abundance: NA

CDR3nt: TGTGCCAGCAGTTTTGCAGGGGGAGAGACCCAGTACTTC
CDR3aa: CASSFAGGETQYF
j_gene: TRBJ2-5
v_gene: TRBV28
d_gene: TRBD1
abundance: NA

CDR3nt: TGCAGCGTTAGGGCCGGACGGGACATCGTAAATGAGCAGTTCTTC
CDR3aa: CSVRAGRDIVNEQFF
j_gene: TRBJ2-1
v_gene: TRBV29-1
d_gene: NA
abundance: once

CDR3nt: TGTGCCAGCAGTGAAGGACAGGGGATATTGGGGGAGCAGTACTTC
CDR3aa: CASSEGQGILGEQYF
j_gene: TRBJ2-7
v_gene: TRBV6-1
d_gene: TRBD1
abundance: NA

CDR3nt: TGTGCCAGCAGCTTGAATCCAGCGGGAGGTTGGGGGGAGCTGTTTTTT
CDR3aa: CASSLNPAGGWGELFF
j_gene: TRBJ2-2
v_gene: TRBV5-4
d_gene: TRBD2
abundance: few

CDR3nt: TGTGCCAGCAGCTTAACAGGGACGGGGGGAGATACGCAGTATTTT
CDR3aa: CASSLTGTGGDTQYF
j_gene: TRBJ2-3
v_gene: TRBV11-3
d_gene: NA
abundance: NA

CDR3nt: TGTGCCAGCAGCTTGTCGGACTCACGTCCCTACTTC
CDR3aa: CASSLSDSRPYF
j_gene: TRBJ2-5
v_gene: TRBV7-6
d_gene: NA
abundance: once

CDR3nt: TGTGCCATCCACAGGGGGCTCACTGAAGCTTTCTTT
CDR3aa: CAIHRGLTEAFF
j_gene: TRBJ1-1
v_gene: TRBV6-6
d_gene: TRBD1
abundance: NA

CDR3nt: TGTGCCAGTAGTATGGGGACAGGGGGCAGCAAGACCCAGTACTTC
CDR3aa: CASSMGTGGSKTQYF
j_gene: TRBJ2-5
v_gene: TRBV19
d_gene: TRBD1
abundance: NA

CDR3nt: TGTGCCACCAGCAGCTTCACAGGGGTCAGGCAGTATTTT
CDR3aa: CATSSFTGVRQYF
j_gene: TRBJ2-3
v_gene: TRBV15
d_gene: TRBD1
abundance: NA

CDR3nt: TGTGCCAGTAGTATTAGTGGGATGTCACTCAATGAGCAGTTCTTC
CDR3aa: CASSISGMSLNEQFF
j_gene: TRBJ2-1
v_gene: TRBV19
d_gene: NA
abundance: NA

CDR3nt: TGCGCCAGCAGCCCCACAGGGGCTGGAAACACCATATATTTT
CDR3aa: CASSPTGAGNTIYF
j_gene: TRBJ1-3
v_gene: TRBV5-1
d_gene: TRBD1
abundance: NA

CDR3nt: TGTGCCAGTAGTATCGGGGGAACAGGTTCATATGGCTACACCTTC
CDR3aa: CASSIGGTGSYGYTF
j_gene: TRBJ1-2
v_gene: TRBV19
d_gene: NA
abundance: NA

CDR3nt: TGTGCCAGCAGCTTAAATCCTAGCGGGCTTCAAGAGACCCAGTACTTC
CDR3aa: CASSLNPSGLQETQYF
j_gene: TRBJ2-5
v_gene: TRBV7-3
d_gene: TRBD2
abundance: once

CDR3nt: TGCGCCAGCAGCCCCTTCAGTGGGACTAGGATTTACAATGAGCAGTTCTTC
CDR3aa: CASSPFSGTRIYNEQFF
j_gene: TRBJ2-1
v_gene: TRBV5-1
d_gene: TRBD2
abundance: NA

CDR3nt: TGTGCCAGCAGCCTCCACCCCTCACTAGCGGGAGGAGAGACCCAGTACTTC
CDR3aa: CASSLHPSLAGGETQYF
j_gene: TRBJ2-5
v_gene: TRBV9
d_gene: TRBD2
abundance: NA

CDR3nt: TGTGCCAGCAGTTTGGCCCCGGGACAAGTGGGCAAAGATACGCAGTATTTT
CDR3aa: CASSLAPGQVGKDTQYF
j_gene: TRBJ2-3
v_gene: TRBV28
d_gene: NA
abundance: NA

CDR3nt: TGTGCCAGCAGTGCCGGAAATAGCAATCAGCCCCAGCATTTT
CDR3aa: CASSAGNSNQPQHF
j_gene: TRBJ1-5
v_gene: TRBV25-1
d_gene: NA
abundance: NA

CDR3nt: TGTGCCAGCAGTGGGGTCGGACGCCTTAATGAAAAACTGTTTTTT
CDR3aa: CASSGVGRLNEKLFF
j_gene: TRBJ1-4
v_gene: TRBV28
d_gene: NA
abundance: NA

CDR3nt: TGTGCCAGTCGGGGAGGGGGAGTCGCTGAAGCTTTCTTT
CDR3aa: CASRGGGVAEAFF
j_gene: TRBJ1-1
v_gene: TRBV27
d_gene: NA
abundance: NA

CDR3nt: TGTGCCAGCAGCTTCTCCGGGACAGGGGCGGATGAGCAGTTCTTC
CDR3aa: CASSFSGTGADEQFF
j_gene: TRBJ2-1
v_gene: TRBV7-3
d_gene: TRBD1
abundance: NA

CDR3nt: TGTGCCAGCAGCACGGGGGACAGCGGAAACACCATATATTTT
CDR3aa: CASSTGDSGNTIYF
j_gene: TRBJ1-3
v_gene: TRBV7-9
d_gene: TRBD1
abundance: once

CDR3nt: TGTGCCAGCAGTCCCGTGGAGACCCAGTACTTC
CDR3aa: CASSPVETQYF
j_gene: TRBJ2-5
v_gene: TRBV5-8
d_gene: NA
abundance: NA

CDR3nt: TGTGCCAGCAGCGTAACCGGGACAGGGAGCGTCGAGCAGTACTTC
CDR3aa: CASSVTGTGSVEQYF
j_gene: TRBJ2-7
v_gene: TRBV11-3
d_gene: TRBD1
abundance: NA

CDR3nt: TGTGCCAGCGAGATGGCGGGGGGGCTGGGAAATGAGCAGTTCTTC
CDR3aa: CASEMAGGLGNEQFF
j_gene: TRBJ2-1
v_gene: TRBV27
d_gene: TRBD2
abundance: few

CDR3nt: TGTGCCAGCAGCTTGTTCGTTGCCGGAAACTATGGCTACACCTTC
CDR3aa: CASSLFVAGNYGYTF
j_gene: TRBJ1-2
v_gene: TRBV5-4
d_gene: NA
abundance: NA

CDR3nt: TGCGCCAGCAGCTTGGCAGGGCAGGGGACCGGGGAGCTGTTTTTT
CDR3aa: CASSLAGQGTGELFF
j_gene: TRBJ2-2
v_gene: TRBV5-1
d_gene: NA
abundance: NA

CDR3nt: TGTGCCAGTAGCAGTGGGGCCCAGGTTTTCTATGGCTACACCTTC
CDR3aa: CASSSGAQVFYGYTF
j_gene: TRBJ1-2
v_gene: TRBV19
d_gene: NA
abundance: NA

CDR3nt: TGTGCCAGCAGCCTAGGGGGGAGCGGCGAGACCCAGTACTTC
CDR3aa: CASSLGGSGETQYF
j_gene: TRBJ2-5
v_gene: TRBV7-3
d_gene: NA
abundance: NA

CDR3nt: TGTGCCAGCAAGGGACAGAGTGACTATGGCTACACCTTC
CDR3aa: CASKGQSDYGYTF
j_gene: TRBJ1-2
v_gene: TRBV6-5
d_gene: TRBD1
abundance: NA

CDR3nt: TGTGCCAGCAGTAGACAGGGAGGGGTGAGCAATCAGCCCCAGCATTTT
CDR3aa: CASSRQGGVSNQPQHF
j_gene: TRBJ1-5
v_gene: TRBV27
d_gene: TRBD1
abundance: few

CDR3nt: TGTGCCAGCAGTTTTGGTCGGGTAGGAGGGGCTTTCTTT
CDR3aa: CASSFGRVGGAFF
j_gene: TRBJ1-1
v_gene: TRBV28
d_gene: NA
abundance: NA

CDR3nt: TGTGCCAGCAGCCTTACCGGGGGTTCCTACGAGCAGTACTTC
CDR3aa: CASSLTGGSYEQYF
j_gene: TRBJ2-7
v_gene: TRBV11-2
d_gene: NA
abundance: NA